The rows below give T cell receptor beta chains drawn from one sample of a study of blood T cell repertoires in COVID-19. Assay: immunoSEQ multiplex PCR; the TCRdb copy retains only in-frame clones and omits some. In the table there are approximately 300,000 clones, more than 75% of which are singletons. The sequenced material came from PBMCs or T cells enriched from blood (not recorded which). These receptors came from a young woman who had recovered from COVID-19. Each CDR3 is given with its conserved first and last residue. Each record gives: D gene, clone size, V gene, J gene, CDR3 DNA, CDR3 protein. D genes are given only for firm matches. Not every row has a clone size; where given, it reads once, few, many or a size class.

>TRBD1|NA|TRBV19|TRBJ1-5
TGTGCCAGTAGTATAGGACAGGGTCACAATCAGCCCCAGCATTTT
CASSIGQGHNQPQHF
>TRBD2|NA|TRBV6-5|TRBJ2-7
TGTGCCAGCACCTCTGGGGGGGGAGAGCAGTACTTC
CASTSGGGEQYF
>NA|NA|TRBV28|TRBJ2-4
TGTGCCAGCAGTTCTGGACACCATCTAGCCAAAAACATTCAGTACTTC
CASSSGHHLAKNIQYF
>NA|NA|TRBV12-3/TRBV12-4|TRBJ1-1
TGTGCCAGCAGTTTCTCCGGGGGGCAAGCTTTCTTT
CASSFSGGQAFF
>TRBD1|NA|TRBV5-1|TRBJ1-2
TGCGCCAGCAGCTCCGGGACAGAGTCTTCCAACTATGGCTACACCTTC
CASSSGTESSNYGYTF
>NA|NA|TRBV19|TRBJ1-1
TGTGCCAGTCGAAGGACAGTGATTTTTAACACTGAAGCTTTCTTT
CASRRTVIFNTEAFF
>TRBD1|few|TRBV19|TRBJ1-1
TGTGCCAGTAGGAAAGGACAGGTCGGAGGTACTGAAGCTTTCTTT
CASRKGQVGGTEAFF
>NA|few|TRBV28|TRBJ1-1
TGTGCCAGCAGCCCCCCCAGGGGTCCCATGAACACTGAAGCTTTCTTT
CASSPPRGPMNTEAFF
>TRBD1|NA|TRBV23-1|TRBJ2-2
TGCGCCAGCGGACCTCACCGGGACAGAGAATATAACACCGGGGAGCTGTTTTTT
CASGPHRDREYNTGELFF
>NA|NA|TRBV18|TRBJ1-1
TGTGCCAGCTCATCAGGGGCGAACACTGAAGCTTTCTTT
CASSSGANTEAFF
>TRBD2|NA|TRBV24-1|TRBJ2-3
TGTGCCACCAGTCGCCAGCGGGACCCAGATACGCAGTATTTT
CATSRQRDPDTQYF
>NA|once|TRBV4-1|TRBJ2-1
TGCGCCAGCAGCCCAATTCCCACAGGGACACAGTACAATGAGCAGTTCTTC
CASSPIPTGTQYNEQFF
>TRBD1|NA|TRBV5-1|TRBJ1-1
TGCGCCAGCAGCCACCGGACAGGTATCTCGGACACTGAAGCTTTCTTT
CASSHRTGISDTEAFF
>TRBD1|NA|TRBV28|TRBJ1-5
TGTGCCAGCAGTACCCAACAGGGGAATCAGCCCCAGCATTTT
CASSTQQGNQPQHF
>NA|NA|TRBV7-2|TRBJ1-6
TGTGCCAGCAGCTTACAACAGAATTCACCCCTCCACTTT
CASSLQQNSPLHF
>TRBD1|few|TRBV6-5|TRBJ1-1
TGTGCCAGCAGTTACCAGGGGGAGACTGAAGCTTTCTTT
CASSYQGETEAFF
>TRBD1|NA|TRBV7-9|TRBJ1-1
TGTGCCAGCAGCTTTGACAGGGCTAGAGAAGCTTTCTTT
CASSFDRAREAFF
>TRBD1|NA|TRBV19|TRBJ2-3
TGTGCCAGTAGTAGCGGGGGCCGGGACAGGGGCACAGATACGCAGTATTTT
CASSSGGRDRGTDTQYF
>TRBD1|NA|TRBV30|TRBJ2-3
TGTGCCTGGAGTGCCAGTTCCCCGGGACAGGGGGATTTT
CAWSASSPGQGDF
>NA|NA|TRBV5-6|TRBJ2-1
TGTGCCAGCAGCTTGGCCGGTGCCCGAGGCAATGAGCAGTTCTTC
CASSLAGARGNEQFF
>NA|NA|TRBV11-2|TRBJ1-2
TGTGCCAGCAGCTTAGTAGCAGGGGACTATGGCTACACCTTC
CASSLVAGDYGYTF
>NA|NA|TRBV3-1/TRBV3-2|TRBJ1-4
TGTGCCAGCAGCCAAGACAGGTTCCCTAATGAAAAACTGTTTTTT
CASSQDRFPNEKLFF
>TRBD2|few|TRBV4-2|TRBJ2-3
TGTGCCAGCAGCCAACTAGCGGGAGTCCGGACAGATACGCAGTATTTT
CASSQLAGVRTDTQYF